Presented here are 15 T cell receptor beta chains from one specimen sequenced in a study of early T cells in non-severe SARS-CoV-2 infection. MiXCR was run by TCRdb on the 5' RACE reads, yielding one entry per CDR3 protein. This table has around 83,000 distinct CDR3 sequences, roughly a tenth appearing once. The specimen comprised whole blood, sampled at baseline. The source of these receptors is an adult who was a healthcare worker with PCR-confirmed SARS-CoV-2 infection or an uninfected control (not recorded which).

This clonotype occurred many times. The rearrangement uses TRBV10-2 and TRBJ2-5; TRBD2 agrees at 7 bases. V shed 0 bases, J shed 3 bases, and the junction held 7 bases outside the gene matches. The CDR3 extends over 16 amino acids. In germline, CDR1 is WSHSY, CDR2 SAAADI. The CDR3 spells CASSESGGLKEETQYF. The DNA for the CDR3 is TGCGCCAGCAGTGAGTCCGGGGGGTTGAAGGAAGAGACCCAGTACTTC.

This clonotype was counted ten times or more. The chain uses TRBV30 and TRBJ2-1, with 9 bases aligning to TRBD2. In germline, CDR1 is GTSNPN, CDR2 SVGIG (reference sequence). V lost 3 bases to trimming and J lost 8 bases; unmatched junction nucleotides: 11. This CDR3 is built from 15 residues. Written as DNA, the CDR3 is TGTGCCTGGAGCCAGGGACTAGCTGTTAGCGATGAGCAGTTCTTC. Translating gives CAWSQGLAVSDEQFF.

This clonotype has only a few counts. The V and J genes are TRBV11-2 and TRBJ2-3, with TRBD2 matching 13 bases. From germline, CDR1 is SGHAT and CDR2 FQNNGV. The CDR3 totals 17 residues. V lost 1 base to trimming and J lost 5 bases; unmatched junction nucleotides: 6. CDR3: CASSLVPTSGRLDTQYF. DNA of the CDR3: TGTGCCAGCAGCTTAGTTCCGACTAGCGGGAGGTTAGATACGCAGTATTTT.

This clonotype was picked up many times. As DNA, the CDR3 is TGTGCCAGCAGCCCACGGGCCTCCGAACTGTTTTTT. Amino acids: CASSPRASELFF. The chain employs TRBV3-1 and TRBJ1-4; D gene ambiguous. The V end lost 4 bases, the J end lost 12 bases, and 12 bases lay between the germline ends. Looked up from germline, CDR1 is LGHDT and CDR2 is YNNKEL (reference sequence). The CDR3 contains 12 residues.

This clonotype was detected many times. The chain employs TRBV9 and TRBJ2-1; maybe TRBD2 (6 bases). This CDR3 is built from 15 residues. Trimming cost V 0 bases and J 2 bases, with 9 bases left between them. Germline V gene sequence: CDR1 SGDLS, CDR2 YYNGEE. The CDR3 coding sequence is TGTGCCAGCAGCGTAGGCGGGGAGCCCTACAATGAGCAGTTCTTC. Amino acids: CASSVGGEPYNEQFF.

This clonotype was recorded a few times. The chain joins TRBV20-1 to TRBJ2-7; D not resolved. This CDR3 has 14 amino acids. With 3 bases removed from V and 3 bases from J, the gap between germline ends came to 15 bases. The germline gives CDR1 DFQATT, CDR2 SNEGSKA (reference sequence). CDR3 amino acids: CSASPTPVDYEQYF. CDR3 bases: TGCAGTGCTAGCCCGACCCCGGTCGACTACGAGCAGTACTTC.

The V and J genes are TRBV5-1 and TRBJ1-1; D is unclear. This CDR3 is 14 amino acids long. Germline assignment: CDR1 SGHRS and CDR2 YFSETQ. The V gene lost 0 bases and the J gene lost 1 base, with 7 bases spanning the gap. CDR3 in amino acids: CASSLAPANTEAFF. For the CDR3, the DNA is TGCGCCAGCAGCTTGGCGCCGGCGAACACTGAAGCTTTCTTT.

This clonotype was counted ten times or more. V and J are TRBV20-1 and TRBJ2-1; D not certain. V was pared by 0 bases and J by 3 bases, with 15 bases between. From germline, CDR1 is DFQATT and CDR2 SNEGSKA (reference sequence). The length of the CDR3 is 16 residues. The DNA for the CDR3 is TGCAGTGCTAGAGATCTTGGTCTGACGGTCTACAATGAGCAGTTCTTC. Its protein is CSARDLGLTVYNEQFF.

This clonotype was detected only a few times. The J gene is TRBJ1-1, the V gene TRBV20-1; TRBD1 is a possible D gene (5 bases). Trimming removed 6 bases from V and 0 bases from J, with 11 bases in between. The CDR3 sequence is 13 residues long. Germline assignment: CDR1 DFQATT and CDR2 SNEGSKA (reference sequence). The CDR3 nucleotides are TGCAGTGCCCCTGCACAGGTGAACACTGAAGCTTTCTTT. Translated, it gives CSAPAQVNTEAFF.

The chain couples TRBV5-1 to TRBJ2-1; D unclear. The V gene lost 5 bases and the J gene lost 9 bases, with 15 bases spanning the gap. Germline loops: CDR1 SGHRS, CDR2 YFSETQ. The CDR3 length is 13 residues. CDR3 region: CASRSPRRPEQFF. DNA for the CDR3: TGCGCCAGCAGGTCACCTCGGAGACCTGAGCAGTTCTTC.

V is TRBV29-1 and J is TRBJ2-7; D gene uncertain. Germline V lookup: CDR1 SQVTM, CDR2 ANQGSEA. The CDR3 consists of 14 residues. Trimming left V 4 bases short and J 2 bases short, with 15 bases between. The CDR3 spells CSVVRKTSTYEQYF. The CDR3, as DNA: TGCAGCGTTGTGCGGAAAACCTCAACCTACGAGCAGTACTTC.

This sequence joins TRBV12-3 or TRBV12-4 and TRBJ2-5; weak D call: TRBD2 (6 bases). V was shortened by 6 bases and J by 1 base, with 15 bases between the two germline ends. CDR3 length equals 15 residues. The CDR3 DNA is TGTGCCAGCAGCCGGGGACTGGGTGGCCAAGAGACCCAGTACTTC. This codes for CASSRGLGGQETQYF.

This clonotype was picked up many times. The chain combines TRBV28 with TRBJ2-2; D is ambiguous. The V and J ends lost 7 bases and 2 bases respectively, with 5 bases between them. This CDR3 spans 12 amino acids. The germline V gene has CDR1 MDHEN and CDR2 SYDVKM. For the CDR3, the DNA is TGTGCCAGCAAGTCCAACACCGGGGAGCTGTTTTTT. Its translation is CASKSNTGELFF. Full variable domain (remainder filled in from reference TRBV28 and TRBJ2-2): DVKVTQSSRYLVKRTGEKVFLECVQDMDHENMFWYRQDPGLGLRLIYFSYDVKMKEKGDIPEGYSVSREKKERFSLILESASTNQTSMYLCASKSNTGELFFGEGSRLTVL.

The chain combines TRBV5-1 with TRBJ2-1; 8 positions match TRBD1. Trimming removed 4 bases from V and 4 bases from J; junction bases left unmatched: 7. The CDR3 runs to 15 residues. The germline V gene encodes CDR1 SGHRS and CDR2 YFSETQ. The CDR3 DNA reads as TGCGCCAGCAGCCTGGACAGGGTAGGATACAATGAGCAGTTCTTC. Protein product: CASSLDRVGYNEQFF.

In its sample, this clonotype was seen many times. This chain links TRBV5-4 with TRBJ2-3; D may be TRBD2 (6 bases). CDR1 is SGHNT and CDR2 is YYREEE in the germline V gene (reference sequence). Trimming cost V 6 bases and J 3 bases, with 17 bases left between them. CDR3 length: 15 amino acids. The CDR3 DNA reads as TGTGCCAGCAACTACCGGGGAGGCCGTACAGATACGCAGTATTTT. Protein: CASNYRGGRTDTQYF.